This entry describes one T cell receptor beta chain. The antigen is unknown. Other nucleotide sequences from this sample produce the same CDR3. A multiplex PCR was run with 60 Vbeta primers and 13 Jbeta primers. Sequenced by immunoSEQ multiplex PCR; TCRdb stores in-frame clones only, minus some. The sample holds about 130,000 clones; around 75% are singletons and the top ten take 2.5% to 3.5%. Germline V gives CDR1 SEHNR, CDR2 FQNEAQ (reference sequence). The CDR3 contains 16 residues. The V gene lost 2 bases and the J gene lost 4 bases, with 17 bases spanning the gap. The entry originates in a study of cytomegalovirus exposure and HLA in healthy donors. Points from the study as a whole: HLA alleles were associated with roughly 15,000 TCR beta sequences in a later analysis at 0.05 false discovery rate. Clonal expansion, a later analysis showed, was greater in HLA-associated TCR beta chains than in equally common others. The dataset shows that most TCR sequences were rare, while some public TCRs occurred in many donors. With further analysis later on, most CMV-associated TCR beta chains appeared HLA-restricted.

The chain joins TRBV7-9 to TRBJ1-2, with D maybe TRBD1 (5 bases). The source of this sequence is a woman aged 45-60 years in good health and CMV-seronegative. Sample: PBMCs. CDR3 loop: CASSLMAGPPGYGYTF. In nucleotides, the CDR3 is TGTGCCAGCAGCTTAATGGCGGGGCCACCAGGCTATGGCTACACCTTC.